This T cell receptor beta chain was sequenced for a study of shared clonotypes between healthy human individuals. The table came from immunoSEQ multiplex PCR; TCRdb's copy has only in-frame clones and leaves some out. The data hold 200,000 to 250,000 clones, with under 80% observed a single time. The sample was memory CD4+ T cells sorted from blood. Subset described: CD45RA-negative fraction. The TCR comes from a man under 40 in good health.

The CDR3 reads CAISESPRQGGNTIYF. In DNA form, the CDR3 reads TGTGCCATCAGTGAGTCACCCAGACAGGGAGGAAACACCATATATTTT. V and J are TRBV10-3 and TRBJ1-3; the match to TRBD1 covers 7 bases. The CDR3 length is 16 residues. V lost 0 bases and J lost 4; bases outside the gene matches: 6. CDR1 and CDR2 from the germline V gene are ENHRY and SYGVKD.